Listed here is a single TCR beta chain. Its recognized antigen is unknown. Base qualities were left out, and no much larger clone turns up one base away. This specimen belongs to a study of T cell responses to AZD1222 COVID-19 vaccine (dated by TCRdb to the early 2020s). Study-level background: A total of 240 or so trial participants underwent TCR sequencing, of whom about 200 had received two doses of AZD1222 and 26 had received two doses of the MenACWY control vaccine. Trial participants were enrolled by age into subgroups of 18-55, 56-69 and 70-plus years, and around 150, 29 and 61 TCR-sequenced participants, respectively, were included in these subgroups. On the study overall, not on this receptor specifically: Nearly half of unique spike-specific TCRs reportedly recognized epitopes outside regions mutated in the B.1.351 and B.1.1.7 variants. CD4 TCRs associated with the vaccine covered the entire spike protein, and the dominant responses were in regions 160-218 and 743-854. In the small 56-69-year group, the increase in depth fell short of significance, most likely because of low power. Conclusions about previously exposed vaccinees are limited because only five to seven AZD1222 recipients were SARS-CoV-2 seropositive at baseline. After two AZD1222 doses, spike-specific TCR breadth and depth were significantly higher than at day 0 and than in MenACWY recipients. Because no day 14 peak-response samples were available, repertoires were characterized only after the peak T cell response. Participants were mostly white British, with more females than males. The authors suggested clonal diversity may have been underestimated.

V drops 7 bases and J drops 7 bases, leaving 16 bases in between. From the cysteine through the phenylalanine, the CDR3 covers 13 amino acids. Just the 39-base CDR3 DNA is kept, in frame starting at base 1. The CDR3 regions of human TCRbeta chains were analyzed by immunosequencing. Under the source paper's analysis protocol: Repertoire TCRs were checked for matches against a reference library of SARS-CoV-2-specific TCRs that had been generated using the MIRA antigen-specificity platform. Breadth was defined as the fraction of unique TCRs that were SARS-CoV-2-associated. Depth was defined as the fraction of total T cells that were SARS-CoV-2-associated. Each spike-specific TCR was assigned to its reactive spike region and to a CD4 or CD8 class using the MIRA data. Log10-transformed breadth and depth values were compared by one-way ANOVA with Sidak's multiple comparisons tests. TCRdb took this table from immuneACCESS and kept in-frame rearrangements with V and J called. Such tables lack part of the clones; where checked against another copy, unresolved V genes explain under half of the gap, and the rest is unexplained. D and trimming come from the DNA, and the V and J calls and clone size come from that table. A total of about 64,000 clones appear in this sample, about 89% of them only once. The ten largest account for 6.3% of the sample.

The sample's time point label, in plain terms: about 28 days (+/-7) after the second vaccine dose. Taken with the paper, the label for treatment or condition translates to: meningococcal conjugate vaccine given as trial control. Samples from vaccinated people were obtained from the UK trials COV001 and COV002, which included a single-blind randomized controlled phase 2/3 trial of AZD1222 (ChAdOx1 nCoV-19) in healthy adults. For TCRbeta chain sequencing, PBMC samples from trial participants were taken at day 0 and at day 28 after the second dose. This chain is built from TRBV12-3 or TRBV12-4 and TRBJ1-2, with a weak D call of TRBD1 (5 bases match). This clonotype was sampled from an adult who received the MenACWY meningococcal vaccine as a control. Sequencing was performed on peripheral blood, taken 28 days after the second dose of the MenACWY control vaccine. The DNA sequence is as follows: TGTGCCAGCACTCTGGGAGGGGATGTTGGCTACACCTTC. This translates into CASTLGGDVGYTF.